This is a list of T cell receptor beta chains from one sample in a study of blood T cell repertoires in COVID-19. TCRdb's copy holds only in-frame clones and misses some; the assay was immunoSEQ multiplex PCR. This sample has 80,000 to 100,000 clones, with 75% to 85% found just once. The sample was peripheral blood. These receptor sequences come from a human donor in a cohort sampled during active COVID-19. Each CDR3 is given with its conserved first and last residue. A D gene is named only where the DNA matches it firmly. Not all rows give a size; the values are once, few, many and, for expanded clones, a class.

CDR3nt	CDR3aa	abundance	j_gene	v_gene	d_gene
TGTGCCAGCTCTCCTCCGGTGGTCAAAAACATTCAGTACTTC	CASSPPVVKNIQYF	-	TRBJ2-4	TRBV18	-
TGTGCCAGTAGTATCCCGGGGACACCGGGGACGGTAGAGCAGTACTTC	CASSIPGTPGTVEQYF	-	TRBJ2-7	TRBV19	-
TGTGCCAGCAGTTCCCATCCGGAGGCTGAAGCTTTCTTT	CASSSHPEAEAFF	-	TRBJ1-1	TRBV6-5	-
TGTGCCAGCAGCGCTGGTGACTCAGGGACTGAAGCTTTCTTT	CASSAGDSGTEAFF	-	TRBJ1-1	TRBV9	-
TGTGCCAGTAACCCGGGGGGCGCGACTGGAAACACCATATATTTT	CASNPGGATGNTIYF	-	TRBJ1-3	TRBV19	-
TGCAGCGTTGAAGTGAGTGTGGATACGCAGTATTTT	CSVEVSVDTQYF	-	TRBJ2-3	TRBV29-1	-
TGTGCCAGCACCCCACTAGCGGGAGGTTCTGGGGAGCTGTTTTTT	CASTPLAGGSGELFF	few	TRBJ2-2	TRBV7-3	TRBD2
TGTGCCAGCAGCCGCGGGACAGGGAGAGTTAACACTGAAGCTTTCTTT	CASSRGTGRVNTEAFF	few	TRBJ1-1	TRBV4-2	TRBD1
TGTGCCTGGAGTGCGGTCTCTGGGGCCAACGTCCTGACTTTC	CAWSAVSGANVLTF	-	TRBJ2-6	TRBV30	-
TGTGCCAGCAGCTTACCAGGGACAGCTACGTACGAGCAGTACTTC	CASSLPGTATYEQYF	-	TRBJ2-7	TRBV5-4	TRBD1
TGTGCCAGCAGCTTAGAGGCAGGGGGTTTTAACACTGAAGCTTTCTTT	CASSLEAGGFNTEAFF	-	TRBJ1-1	TRBV7-2	TRBD1
TGTGCCTGGATAAAAGGACAGGGGGGGACTGAAGCTTTCTTT	CAWIKGQGGTEAFF	-	TRBJ1-1	TRBV30	TRBD1
TGTGCCAGCAGCTTGGGGGGTCCTAGCGAACCTTACAATGAGCAGTTCTTC	CASSLGGPSEPYNEQFF	-	TRBJ2-1	TRBV5-6	-
TGTGCCAGCAGTGACAGGGGCAAGACAGATACGCAGTATTTT	CASSDRGKTDTQYF	-	TRBJ2-3	TRBV6-1	-
TGTGCCAGTAGTATCCCCTACCATGGACAGGGGACTAATCAGCCCCAGCATTTT	CASSIPYHGQGTNQPQHF	-	TRBJ1-5	TRBV19	TRBD1
TGTGCCAGCAGCCGCGGAGTTTATGAGGCAGATACGCAGTATTTT	CASSRGVYEADTQYF	-	TRBJ2-3	TRBV5-5	-
TGTGCCAGCAGGACAGGGGGCTACGAGCAGTACTTC	CASRTGGYEQYF	-	TRBJ2-7	TRBV28	TRBD1